This T cell receptor (beta chain) was obtained from a study of immune cell composition in non-small cell lung cancer. General study findings and limits: Clones >0.5% enriched in tumour were rarer in adenocarcinoma (roughly 35%) than squamous (75%). Squamous lung tumours showed higher top 10 clone scores and clonality than adenocarcinomas. Tumour-reactive clones were not shown to match dominant in vivo tumour clones.

V lost 5 bases to trimming and J lost 7 bases, with 10 bases between them. This CDR3 is 12 amino acids long. Regarding this clone: The antigen is not known.

Measured with immunoSEQ multiplex PCR; TCRdb has only the in-frame clones, and not every one. The sample contains 14,000 to 15,000 clones, about two thirds of which appear only once. The genes are TRBV5-3 and TRBJ1-5; D is unclear. TRBV5-3 is given ORF status, its function remaining uncertain. This TCR derives from a human donor with non-small cell lung cancer. Sequencing was performed on lung tumor tissue. In DNA, the CDR3 is TGTGCCAGAAGACCGACACGACAGCCCCAGCATTTT. Its translation is CARRPTRQPQHF.